Below, one T cell receptor beta chain is given with its context. This sample was included in a study of blood T cell repertoires in COVID-19. As for the study in general: The origin of the acute and convalescent COVID-19 samples was the United States, Italy and Spain. T cells, B-cell-depleted T cells, or PBMCs supplied cDNA or gDNA.

Original processing notes: Amplification with reference gene primers provided the estimates of nucleated cell counts. Libraries were prepared by immunoSEQ multiplex PCR; TCRdb keeps only in-frame clonotypes and omits some of them. V, J and clone size derive from that table, while D and trimming were established from the DNA sequence. The sample has 75,000 to 100,000 clones; about 89% are singletons. Trimming shortened V by 6 bases and J by 1 base, and 15 bases separated the two germline ends. The CDR3 length is 15 residues. In germline, CDR1 is SNHLY, CDR2 FYNNEI. Sequencing was performed on peripheral blood. This sequence joins TRBV2 and TRBJ1-1; possible D gene TRBD1, 5 bases. This clonotype was sampled from a human donor in a cohort sampled during active COVID-19. The DNA for the CDR3 is TGTGCCAGCAGAATTAAGGGAGGGACGAACACTGAAGCTTTCTTT. This codes for CASRIKGGTNTEAFF.